This passage covers 31 T cell receptor beta chains from one sample sequenced in a study of cytomegalovirus exposure and HLA in healthy donors. PCR employed 60 Vbeta and 13 Jbeta primers. TCRdb's copy holds only in-frame clones and misses some; the assay was immunoSEQ multiplex PCR. The sample consists of nearly 200,000 clones, around 87% of them appearing once. Sequenced: PBMCs. These receptors all stem from a man younger than 40 in good health and CMV-seronegative.

V is TRBV6-6 and J is TRBJ2-7; the match to TRBD1 covers 7 bases. Trimming at V came to 3 bases and at J to 3 bases, leaving 5 bases not matched to a gene. CDR1 MNHNY and CDR2 SVGAGI come from the germline V gene (reference sequence). The CDR3 spans 14 residues. The CDR3 nucleotides are TGTGCCAGCAGTTATACAGGGGTCGGCTACGAGCAGTACTTC. The encoded protein is CASSYTGVGYEQYF.

This rearrangement joins TRBV25-1 to TRBJ1-1, with D perhaps matching TRBD1 (5 bases). V lost 3 bases and J lost 1, with 15 bases in between. The germline V gene has CDR1 MGHDK and CDR2 SYGVNS. The CDR3 totals 16 residues. CDR3 region: CASSEGTAGGNTEAFF. CDR3 DNA sequence: TGTGCCAGCAGTGAGGGGACGGCGGGGGGGAACACTGAAGCTTTCTTT.

Worth noting for this clone: At one end, the junction sequence differs from germline, possibly due to a read error. This same CDR3 is encoded by further DNA sequences in the sample. The chain combines TRBV14 with TRBJ2-2; 10 bases match TRBD2. Germline CDR1 SGHDN, CDR2 FVKESK. The CDR3 is made up of 13 amino acids. The CDR3 spells CASGLAVPGELFF. In DNA form, the CDR3 reads TGTGCCAGCGGACTAGCGGTTCCCGGGGAGTTGTTTTTT. The variable domain in full, completed from reference TRBV14 and TRBJ2-2, reads EAGVTQFPSHSVIEKGQTVTLRCDPISGHDNLYWYRRVMGKEIKFLLHFVKESKQDESGMPNNRFLAERTGGTYSTLKVQPAELEDSGVYFCASGLAVPGELFFGEGSRLTVL.

The chain uses TRBV7-9 and TRBJ2-1; D possibly corresponds to TRBD2 (5 bases). This CDR3 comprises 14 residues. The V end lost 3 bases, the J end lost 4 bases, and 10 bases lay between the germline ends. Germline V gene sequence: CDR1 SEHNR, CDR2 FQNEAQ (reference sequence). The CDR3 nucleotides read TGTGCCAGCAGCTTTAGAGACTATTACAATGAGCAGTTCTTC. Its translation: CASSFRDYYNEQFF.

This chain connects TRBV30 to TRBJ1-3; possibly TRBD1 for D (6 bases). Germline CDR1 GTSNPN, CDR2 SVGIG (reference sequence). Trimming left V 7 bases short and J 2 bases short, with 12 bases between. This CDR3 comprises 13 residues. This chain's CDR3 is CAFFRQAGNTIYF. The DNA for the CDR3 is TGTGCCTTCTTTAGACAGGCTGGAAACACCATATATTTT.

The chain carries TRBV5-1 and TRBJ2-5; tentatively, D is TRBD2 (5 bases). Germline CDR1 reads SGHRS; CDR2 reads YFSETQ. V shed 4 bases and J shed 3 bases, with 13 bases lying between them. The length of the CDR3 is 14 residues. The CDR3 DNA sequence: TGCGCCAGCAGCGTCGGGGTTTCGAAAGAGACCCAGTACTTC. Translated: CASSVGVSKETQYF.

The chain couples TRBV6-4 to TRBJ1-1; a weak D match, TRBD1 (5 bases). Trimming removed 6 bases at V and 5 bases at J, with 13 bases between. The germline gives CDR1 MRHNA, CDR2 SNTAGT. The CDR3 extends over 13 amino acids. The CDR3 DNA is TGTGCCAGCAGCGCTAACAGACAGACTGAAGCTTTCTTT. Encoded protein: CASSANRQTEAFF.

The chain couples TRBV19 to TRBJ1-4; 8 nucleotides match TRBD1. The CDR3 totals 18 residues. Germline V gene lookup returns CDR1 LNHDA and CDR2 SQIVND (reference sequence). The J segment lost 5 bases and the V segment lost 7 bases, leaving 18 bases of the junction unmatched. CDR3 nucleotides: TGTGCCAGTACAACCGACCGCGGGGGACAGGTTAAAAATGAAAAACTGTTTTTT. Translation: CASTTDRGGQVKNEKLFF.

The CDR3 nucleotides read TGTGCCAGCAGTCAGGACAGCGGATTAGCCAAAAACATTCAGTACTTC. This encodes CASSQDSGLAKNIQYF. The chain carries TRBV2 and TRBJ2-4, with D possibly TRBD1 on 6 matching bases. V shed 5 bases and J shed 0 bases, with 14 bases lying between them. Germline CDR1 and CDR2: SNHLY and FYNNEI. The CDR3 length is 16 residues.

In this sample, this clone turned up once. The V call is TRBV27, the J call TRBJ1-4, with 7 bases that match TRBD1. V gave up 6 bases and J gave up 6 bases; unmatched junction bases: 4. This CDR3 spans 13 amino acids. CDR1 is MNHEY, CDR2 SMNVEV, per germline (reference sequence). The CDR3 DNA reads TGTGCCAGCAGCGGGACAGAGGATGAAAAACTGTTTTTT. Protein product: CASSGTEDEKLFF. The complete variable domain, with remaining parts taken from reference TRBV27 and TRBJ1-4, reads EAQVTQNPRYLITVTGKKLTVTCSQNMNHEYMSWYRQDPGLGLRQIYYSMNVEVTDKGDVPEGYKVSRKEKRNFPLILESPSPNQTSLYFCASSGTEDEKLFFGSGTQLSVL.

This sequence joins TRBV6-5 and TRBJ1-2; 7 bases align to TRBD1. Germline trimming cut 7 bases from V and 7 bases from J; bases unmatched to any gene: 3. This CDR3 spans 11 amino acids. In germline, CDR1 is MNHEY, CDR2 SVGAGI. This CDR3 is CASNHRGGYTF. CDR3 DNA sequence: TGTGCCAGCAATCACAGGGGTGGCTACACCTTC.

The V call is TRBV29-1, the J call TRBJ2-3; D not resolved. Germline V CDR1 and CDR2: SQVTM, ANQGSEA. Deletions cut 5 bases from V and 5 bases from J, with 8 bases between. The CDR3 length is 11 residues. The CDR3: CSVLPGDTQYF. The CDR3 DNA reads as TGCAGCGTTCTGCCGGGAGATACGCAGTATTTT.

V is TRBV2 and J is TRBJ1-1; no firm D call. The CDR3 has 12 residues. V dropped 9 bases and J dropped 6 bases, with 14 bases sitting between them. Per germline, CDR1 SNHLY and CDR2 FYNNEI. CDR3 protein: CASREALPEAFF. The DNA of the CDR3 is TGTGCCAGTCGGGAGGCCCTCCCTGAAGCTTTCTTT.

V usage is TRBV18 and J usage is TRBJ2-6; the match to TRBD2 covers 7 bases. The trim removed 1 base at V and 1 base at J, leaving 7 bases unmatched. The CDR3 extends over 18 amino acids. CDR1 is KGHSH, CDR2 LQKENI, per germline. CDR3 coding DNA: TGTGCCAGCTCACCACGGGGAGGGCGAACATCTGGGGCCAACGTCCTGACTTTC. As protein: CASSPRGGRTSGANVLTF.

This clone was detected once. CDR3 nucleotide sequence: TGTGCCAGCTCATCGAACGGACAGCTTGAAGCTTTCTTT. Protein: CASSSNGQLEAFF. V and J are TRBV18 and TRBJ1-1; a possible D gene is TRBD1 (6 bases). Trimming removed 5 bases at V and 7 bases at J, with 14 bases between. The CDR3 has 13 residues. Germline CDR1 KGHSH, CDR2 LQKENI. The entire variable domain, with the rest obtained from reference TRBV18 and TRBJ1-1, is as follows: NAGVMQNPRHLVRRRGQEARLRCSPMKGHSHVYWYRQLPEEGLKFMVYLQKENIIDESGMPKERFSAEFPKEGPSILRIQQVVRGDSAAYFCASSSNGQLEAFFGQGTRLTVV.

The chain is built from TRBV9 and TRBJ2-5, with D hard to call. The CDR3 has 12 residues. Germline V CDR1 and CDR2: SGDLS, YYNGEE. V was pared by 4 bases and J by 5 bases, with 9 bases between. The CDR3 sequence is CASSLGSETQYF. DNA for the CDR3: TGTGCCAGCAGCCTCGGTTCGGAGACCCAGTACTTC.

This chain links TRBV5-6 with TRBJ2-2, with TRBD2 identical over 7 bases. After removal of 2 bases from V and 3 bases from J, the junction contained 13 bases not matched to a gene. Germline CDR1 SGHDT, CDR2 YYEEEE. This CDR3 contains 18 residues. Here the CDR3 DNA reads TGTGCCAGCAGCTTTTTCGAGAGTAGGGAGGGCGACACCGGGGAGCTGTTTTTT. Its translation: CASSFFESREGDTGELFF.

The rearrangement uses TRBV19 and TRBJ2-1, with D possibly TRBD1 on 6 matching bases. The germline V gene encodes CDR1 LNHDA and CDR2 SQIVND (reference sequence). V was clipped by 5 bases and J by 2 bases, with 16 bases between them. There are 16 residues in the CDR3. The CDR3 DNA reads TGTGCCAGTAGTCCCATGTCTGGGGGCACCTACAATGAGCAGTTCTTC. Translating it yields CASSPMSGGTYNEQFF.

The V gene is TRBV5-1, the J gene TRBJ2-1; 9 bases map to TRBD1. V lost 2 bases and J lost 4; bases outside the gene matches: 7. There are 16 residues in the CDR3. Germline V gene data show CDR1 as SGHRS and CDR2 as YFSETQ. The CDR3 DNA follows: TGCGCCAGCAGCTTATTCACAGGGGGCGCTTACAATGAGCAGTTCTTC. Protein product: CASSLFTGGAYNEQFF.

This clone was recorded at least ten times. This rearrangement joins TRBV18 to TRBJ1-2; the match to TRBD1 covers 8 bases. The CDR3 spans 15 residues. Trimming removed 4 bases from V and 5 bases from J; junction bases left unmatched: 9. CDR1 and CDR2 from the germline V gene are KGHSH and LQKENI. The CDR3, as DNA: TGTGCCAGCTCACTCGGACAGGGATCATGGTATGGCTACACCTTC. Its protein is CASSLGQGSWYGYTF.

The CDR3 sequence: CASSVGVSYEQYF. The CDR3 coding sequence is TGTGCCAGCAGCGTAGGCGTATCCTACGAGCAGTACTTC. The chain recombines TRBV9 with TRBJ2-7; no firm D call. Germline assignment: CDR1 SGDLS and CDR2 YYNGEE. The V end lost 0 bases, the J end lost 1 base, and 5 bases lay between the germline ends. This CDR3 is built from 13 residues.

V is TRBV11-1 and J is TRBJ1-1; perhaps TRBD1 as D (5 bases). V was cut by 1 base and J by 1 base, with 7 bases left in between. Per the germline V gene, CDR1 is SGHAT and CDR2 is FQDESV (reference sequence). The length of the CDR3 is 14 residues. In nucleotides, the CDR3 is TGTGCCAGCAGCTTAGGGGGCTGGAACACTGAAGCTTTCTTT. Residues: CASSLGGWNTEAFF.

The chain employs TRBV19 and TRBJ2-2, with 8 bases lining up with TRBD1. The length of the CDR3 is 16 residues. CDR1 and CDR2 from the germline V gene are LNHDA and SQIVND (reference sequence). The junction had 6 bases not matched to a gene; V was cut back by 5 bases and J by 1 base. The CDR3, as DNA: TGTGCCAGTAGTGGACAGGGTAGAGGGAACACCGGGGAGCTGTTTTTT. Protein: CASSGQGRGNTGELFF.

Comments on this clone: At the DNA level, this CDR3 is encoded by other sequences in the same sample as well. The genes are TRBV20-1 and TRBJ2-1, with D unresolved. Germline values: CDR1 DFQATT, CDR2 SNEGSKA (reference sequence). Trimming cost V 6 bases and J 7 bases, with 7 bases left between them. The CDR3 is 10 amino acids. Here the CDR3 reads CSASSNEQFF. The CDR3 DNA sequence: TGCAGTGCATCTAGTAATGAGCAGTTCTTC.

This clone is a singleton in its sample. The chain employs TRBV5-1 and TRBJ2-7, with D possibly being TRBD2 (5 bases). Trimming removed 7 bases from V and 2 bases from J, with 16 bases in between. The CDR3 is 14 amino acids. CDR1 SGHRS and CDR2 YFSETQ come from the germline V gene. This chain's CDR3 is CASREGQETYEQYF. Written as DNA, the CDR3 is TGCGCCAGCCGCGAGGGCCAGGAAACCTACGAGCAGTACTTC.

V gene TRBV28 combines with J gene TRBJ2-7; D may be TRBD1 (6 bases). The ends were cut back, 7 bases at V and 6 bases at J, with 16 bases in the middle. The CDR3 sequence is 13 residues long. Germline lookup yields CDR1 MDHEN and CDR2 SYDVKM. CDR3: CASTTEVRGEQYF. The CDR3 DNA follows: TGTGCCAGCACCACGGAGGTCAGGGGCGAGCAGTACTTC.

Regarding this clone: An end of the junction differs from the germline gene, which may be a read error. The chain joins TRBV15 to TRBJ2-1, with 7 bases aligning to TRBD2. CDR3 length equals 12 residues. The germline V gene encodes CDR1 LNHNV and CDR2 YYDKDF (reference sequence). CDR3 coding DNA: TGTGCCACCAGTGGGACTAATAATGGGCAGTTCTTC. Encoded protein: CATSGTNNGQFF.

The V and J genes are TRBV5-1 and TRBJ2-2; maybe TRBD1 (5 bases). Trimming cost V 3 bases and J 5 bases, with 11 bases left between them. This CDR3 comprises 14 residues. Germline loops: CDR1 SGHRS, CDR2 YFSETQ. The CDR3 sequence: CASSSGRDTGELFF. The CDR3 nucleotides read TGCGCCAGCAGCTCCGGCAGGGATACCGGGGAGCTGTTTTTT.

The rearrangement links TRBV2 to TRBJ1-2, with D perhaps TRBD1 (5 bases). CDR3 size: 13 residues. Trimming cost V 7 bases and J 14 bases, with 23 bases left between them. Germline values: CDR1 SNHLY, CDR2 FYNNEI. The CDR3 reads CASTSAGPTVPTF. The CDR3 nucleotides read TGTGCCAGCACCTCAGCGGGACCCACCGTTCCGACCTTC.

This chain links TRBV7-8 with TRBJ1-4; 7 bases line up with TRBD1. Germline assignment: CDR1 SGHVS and CDR2 FQNEAQ. The trim removed 8 bases at V and 10 bases at J, leaving 28 bases unmatched. The CDR3 extends over 19 amino acids. The CDR3 sequence: CASQRLAQGVRAPFSKLFF. Written as DNA, the CDR3 is TGTGCCAGCCAACGTCTCGCCCAGGGGGTAAGGGCGCCCTTCTCAAAACTGTTTTTT. The full variable domain, rest sourced from reference TRBV7-8 and TRBJ1-4, is GAGVSQSPRYKVAKRGQDVALRCDPISGHVSLFWYQQALGQGPEFLTYFQNEAQLDKSGLPSDRFFAERPEGSVSTLKIQRTQQEDSAVYLCASQRLAQGVRAPFSKLFFGSGTQLSVL.

This chain connects TRBV7-2 to TRBJ1-1; no definite D call. Germline CDR1 is SGHTA and CDR2 is FQGNSA. V was pared by 2 bases and J by 7 bases, with 11 bases between. The CDR3 has 13 residues. The CDR3 DNA follows: TGTGCCAGCAGCTTACGACGGGAGGTTGAAGCTTTCTTT. Protein product: CASSLRREVEAFF.